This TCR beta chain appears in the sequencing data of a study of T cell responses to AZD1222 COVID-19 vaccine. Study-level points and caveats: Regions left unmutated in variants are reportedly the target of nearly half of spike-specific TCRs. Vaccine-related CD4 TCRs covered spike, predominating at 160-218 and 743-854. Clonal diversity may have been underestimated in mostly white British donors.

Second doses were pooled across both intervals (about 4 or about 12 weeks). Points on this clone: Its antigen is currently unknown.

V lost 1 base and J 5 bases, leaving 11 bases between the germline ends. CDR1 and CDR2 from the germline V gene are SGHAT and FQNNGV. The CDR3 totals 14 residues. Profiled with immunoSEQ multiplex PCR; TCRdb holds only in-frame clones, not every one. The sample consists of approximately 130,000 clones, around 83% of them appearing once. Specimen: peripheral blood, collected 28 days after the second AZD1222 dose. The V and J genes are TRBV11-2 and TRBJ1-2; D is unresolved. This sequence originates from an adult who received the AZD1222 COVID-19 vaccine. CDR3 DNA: TGTGCCAGCAGCTTAGTTACAGATTCATATGGCTACACCTTC. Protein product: CASSLVTDSYGYTF.